This passage covers 10 T cell receptor beta chains from one sample sequenced in a study of glioma-infiltrating T cells after dendritic cell vaccination. Measured with immunoSEQ multiplex PCR; TCRdb has only the in-frame clones, and not every one. Among tens of thousands of clones listed, 75% to 85% were seen once. This specimen was blood, taken before dendritic cell vaccination. These receptors were obtained from a human donor with glioblastoma.

This clone was observed a few times. This chain links TRBV6-1 with TRBJ1-3; 9 positions agree with TRBD1. The V gene's germline CDR1 is MNHNS and CDR2 SASEGT. The CDR3 has 16 residues. J was trimmed by 4 bases and V by 4 bases; bases with no gene match: 8. CDR3 sequence reads: CASSATGTGNGNTIYF. CDR3 DNA: TGTGCCAGCAGTGCTACCGGGACAGGGAACGGAAACACCATATATTTT.

The sample holds a few counts of this clone. The rearrangement joins TRBV28 to TRBJ1-5; D gene unclear. The CDR3 length is 14 residues. Germline loops: CDR1 MDHEN, CDR2 SYDVKM. Trimming took off 10 bases at V and 1 base at J, with 14 bases between the two ends. The CDR3 nucleotides are TGTGCCACCAAAGGCGGGATGAGCAATCAGCCCCAGCATTTT. Its protein is CATKGGMSNQPQHF. The full variable domain, its missing parts supplied by reference TRBV28 and TRBJ1-5, is DVKVTQSSRYLVKRTGEKVFLECVQDMDHENMFWYRQDPGLGLRLIYFSYDVKMKEKGDIPEGYSVSREKKERFSLILESASTNQTSMYLCATKGGMSNQPQHFGDGTRLSIL.

This clone was seen once. The rearrangement joins TRBV19 to TRBJ2-1; 7 nucleotides align to TRBD1. The CDR3 has 15 amino acids. Per germline, CDR1 LNHDA and CDR2 SQIVND (reference sequence). J gave up 6 bases and V 0 bases, and 5 bases lay outside the gene matches. In DNA, the CDR3 is TGTGCCAGTAGTATAGAAGGGACAGTTCCCAATGAGCAGTTCTTC. It encodes CASSIEGTVPNEQFF. Based on the CDR3 plus reference TRBV19 and TRBJ2-1, the full variable domain is DGGITQSPKYLFRKEGQNVTLSCEQNLNHDAMYWYRQDPGQGLRLIYYSQIVNDFQKGDIAEGYSVSREKKESFPLTVTSAQKNPTAFYLCASSIEGTVPNEQFFGPGTRLTVL.

The chain joins TRBV9 to TRBJ2-2, with 12 bases that match TRBD2. The CDR3 runs 18 residues. CDR1 and CDR2 from the germline V gene are SGDLS and YYNGEE. V was pared by 4 bases and J by 5 bases, with 12 bases of the junction left unmatched. CDR3 region: CASSPGLGLAGGTGELFF. The CDR3 nucleotides read TGTGCCAGCAGCCCTGGCCTGGGGCTAGCGGGGGGGACCGGGGAGCTGTTTTTT.

Comments on this clone: The junction differs from germline at one of its ends, possibly a read error. The sample carries other DNA sequences with the same CDR3. This chain links TRBV5-1 with TRBJ1-6; D is possibly TRBD1 (6 bases). In germline, CDR1 is SGHRS, CDR2 YFSETQ. This CDR3 is built from 15 residues. The CDR3 loop reads CASSLDRVDNSPLHF. The DNA for the CDR3 is TGCGCCAGCAGCTTGGACAGGGTTGATAATTCCCCCCTCCACTTT.

This rearrangement joins TRBV6-1 to TRBJ1-1; no clear D. Germline V gene data show CDR1 as MNHNS and CDR2 as SASEGT. V was clipped by 0 bases and J by 4 bases, with 6 bases between them. The CDR3 extends over 13 amino acids. The CDR3 coding sequence is TGTGCCAGCAGTGAAGCGCGGGTCACTGAAGCTTTCTTT. This sequence encodes CASSEARVTEAFF.

The rearrangement joins TRBV6-6 to TRBJ2-7, with 10 bases that match TRBD1. J lost 6 bases, V lost 0 bases, and 5 bases had no gene match. The CDR3 extends over 15 amino acids. Germline V gene sequence: CDR1 MNHNY, CDR2 SVGAGI (reference sequence). The chain's CDR3 is CASSYSGTGVGEQYF. In nucleotides, the CDR3 is TGTGCCAGCAGTTACTCTGGGACAGGGGTGGGCGAGCAGTACTTC.

CDR3 sequence reads: CASSGGHLGETQYF. DNA of the CDR3: TGCGCCAGCAGCGGGGGACACCTGGGGGAGACCCAGTACTTC. The J gene is TRBJ2-5, the V gene TRBV5-1; maybe TRBD1 (6 bases). Germline-derived CDR1 and CDR2 are SGHRS and YFSETQ. CDR3 size: 14 residues. V was shortened by 4 bases and J by 5 bases, with 15 bases between the two germline ends.

The V call is TRBV7-2, the J call TRBJ2-1, with 7 bases fitting TRBD2. From germline, CDR1 is SGHTA and CDR2 FQGNSA. Unmatched junction bases numbered 3, after V lost 1 base and J lost 3 bases. The CDR3 runs 15 residues. CDR3 DNA sequence: TGTGCCAGCAGCTTAGGGGGGGGGTTCTACAATGAGCAGTTCTTC. Translated, it gives CASSLGGGFYNEQFF.

This clone has more than one count but fewer than ten. The chain uses TRBV15 and TRBJ2-2; D may be TRBD2 (6 bases). The CDR3 covers 14 residues. The ends were cut back, 1 base at V and 4 bases at J, with 7 bases in the middle. The germline V gene has CDR1 LNHNV and CDR2 YYDKDF (reference sequence). The CDR3 region has the DNA TGTGCCACCAGCAGAGGGACTACCACCGGGGAGCTGTTTTTT. This gives the protein CATSRGTTTGELFF.